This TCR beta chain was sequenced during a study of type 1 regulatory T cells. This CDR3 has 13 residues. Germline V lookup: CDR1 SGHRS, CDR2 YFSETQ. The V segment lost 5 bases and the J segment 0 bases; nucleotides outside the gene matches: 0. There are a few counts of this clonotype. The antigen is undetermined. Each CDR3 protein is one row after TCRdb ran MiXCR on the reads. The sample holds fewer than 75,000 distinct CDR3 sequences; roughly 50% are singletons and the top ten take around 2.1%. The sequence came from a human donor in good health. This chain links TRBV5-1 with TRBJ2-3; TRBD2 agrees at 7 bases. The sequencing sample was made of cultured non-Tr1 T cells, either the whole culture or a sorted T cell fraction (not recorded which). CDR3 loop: CASSSGSTDTQYF. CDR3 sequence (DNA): TGCGCCAGCAGTAGCGGGAGCACAGATACGCAGTATTTT.